This TCR beta chain was documented in a study of cytomegalovirus exposure and HLA in healthy donors. Study-level findings and limits: 87-base-pair reads could not separate some V segments, including TRBV6-2 and TRBV6-3. It was confirmed in vitro that three of the CMV-associated chains were specific for CMV antigens. Compared with the approximately 670-donor mean, an Asian-associated ancestry cluster reportedly had fewer N-insertions, according to a later analysis.

In regard to this clone: Its specificity is not known.

PCR used 60 Vbeta primers and 13 Jbeta primers. Produced via immunoSEQ multiplex PCR; TCRdb's table is partial and in-frame only. The data contain under 200,000 clones, 75% of them seen just once; the ten biggest clones take up less than 5%. The V gene's germline CDR1 is SGDLS and CDR2 YYNGEE. V gave up 3 bases and J gave up 3 bases, with 10 bases separating them. The CDR3 runs to 14 residues. The rearrangement uses TRBV9 and TRBJ1-5, with a tentative D call TRBD1 (5 bases). Sequenced material: PBMCs. The receptor was derived from a male donor in good health and CMV-seronegative. CDR3 sequence: CASSDAGSNQPQHF. The CDR3 nucleotides read TGTGCCAGCAGCGACGCAGGGTCCAATCAGCCCCAGCATTTT.